This is a list of T cell receptor beta chains from one sample in a study of T cells in tumors after PD-1 blockade. Only in-frame clones appear in the TCRdb table, and some are missing; sequencing was by immunoSEQ multiplex PCR. The sample records approximately 47,000 clones, approximately 80% being singletons. Sample: PBMCs, taken before anti-PD-1 therapy. These receptors originate from a human donor with advanced basal cell or squamous cell carcinoma (not recorded which). Each CDR3 is given with its conserved first and last residue. A D gene is named only where the DNA matches it firmly. Expanded clones are given a class, and other clones once, few, many or no size at all.

v_call,clone_size,j_call,d_call,cdr3_length,cdr3_aa,cdr3_nt
TRBV3-1/TRBV3-2,once,TRBJ2-2,TRBD1,15,CASSQGTGSTGELFF,TGTGCCAGCAGCCAAGGGACAGGGAGCACCGGGGAGCTGTTTTTT
TRBV28,NA,TRBJ2-1,TRBD1,15,CASSLYRGTYNEQFF,TGTGCCAGCAGTTTATACAGGGGCACCTACAATGAGCAGTTCTTC
TRBV18,NA,TRBJ1-1,NA,13,CASSTDRNTEAFF,TGTGCCAGCTCAACGGACAGGAACACTGAAGCTTTCTTT
TRBV12-3/TRBV12-4,NA,TRBJ2-7,NA,13,CASKRAAFYEQYF,TGTGCCAGCAAACGGGCGGCGTTCTACGAGCAGTACTTC
TRBV19,NA,TRBJ1-1,NA,15,CASSIDSAGSTEAFF,TGTGCCAGTAGTATAGACTCCGCTGGGTCCACTGAAGCTTTCTTT
TRBV13,NA,TRBJ2-3,NA,14,CATKEGGHTDTQYF,TGTGCCACAAAAGAGGGGGGGCACACAGATACGCAGTATTTT
TRBV4-1,NA,TRBJ1-4,TRBD1,18,CASSQGARGRPFDEKLFF,TGCGCCAGCAGCCAAGGCGCCAGGGGGCGGCCATTTGATGAAAAACTGTTTTTT
TRBV24-1,NA,TRBJ2-3,TRBD1,16,CATSDQQGAQVDTQYF,TGTGCCACCAGTGACCAACAGGGGGCTCAAGTCGATACGCAGTATTTT
TRBV14,NA,TRBJ1-5,NA,13,CASSQDENQPQHF,TGTGCCAGCAGCCAAGACGAAAATCAGCCCCAGCATTTT
TRBV24-1,NA,TRBJ1-3,NA,17,CATSEEHRYLSGNTIYF,TGTGCCACCAGTGAAGAACACAGGTATCTCTCTGGAAACACCATATATTTT
TRBV5-4,once,TRBJ2-2,TRBD2,17,CASSSGLAGDATGELFF,TGTGCCAGCAGCTCGGGACTAGCGGGAGATGCCACCGGGGAGCTGTTTTTT
TRBV10-1,NA,TRBJ2-7,NA,13,CASSAEPPDEQYF,TGCGCCAGCAGTGCCGAGCCTCCGGACGAGCAGTACTTC
TRBV7-6,once,TRBJ2-6,NA,16,CASSLAGVSGANVLTF,TGTGCCAGCAGCTTAGCGGGAGTCTCTGGGGCCAACGTCCTGACTTTC
TRBV11-3,NA,TRBJ2-3,TRBD1,16,CASSSEWDRSTDTQYF,TGTGCCAGCAGCTCGGAATGGGACAGATCCACAGATACGCAGTATTTT
TRBV6-5,NA,TRBJ1-2,TRBD1,13,CASSTTGGGGYTF,TGTGCCAGCAGTACGACAGGGGGAGGTGGCTACACCTTC
TRBV7-9,NA,TRBJ2-1,NA,16,CASSPEGGSSYNEQFF,TGTGCCAGCAGCCCCGAGGGGGGGAGCTCCTACAATGAGCAGTTCTTC
TRBV19,once,TRBJ1-5,NA,14,CASSILGSNQPQHF,TGTGCCAGTAGTATATTGGGAAGCAATCAGCCCCAGCATTTT
TRBV7-9,NA,TRBJ2-1,NA,12,CASSLGYNEQFF,TGTGCCAGCAGCTTAGGCTACAATGAGCAGTTCTTC
TRBV10-2,NA,TRBJ1-5,TRBD1,15,CASSEVTGGNQPQHF,TGCGCCAGCAGTGAAGTAACAGGGGGCAATCAGCCCCAGCATTTT
TRBV3-1/TRBV3-2,NA,TRBJ1-1,NA,14,CASSRSRAPGEAFF,TGTGCCAGCAGCCGATCCCGGGCCCCGGGTGAAGCTTTCTTT
TRBV6-1,NA,TRBJ1-5,NA,19,CASSELLRQDVYSNQPQHF,TGTGCCAGCAGTGAACTCCTTCGTCAGGACGTCTATAGCAATCAGCCCCAGCATTTT
TRBV27,once,TRBJ2-2,TRBD2,21,CASSLRGVVGTSEAITGELFF,TGTGCCAGCAGTTTAAGGGGGGTTGTGGGGACTAGCGAGGCCATTACCGGGGAGCTGTTTTTT
TRBV5-4,NA,TRBJ2-7,TRBD2,15,CASSPGLAESYEQYF,TGTGCCAGCAGCCCCGGACTAGCGGAATCCTACGAGCAGTACTTC
TRBV3-1/TRBV3-2,NA,TRBJ1-1,NA,11,CASRLNTEAFF,TGTGCCAGCAGGCTGAACACTGAAGCTTTCTTT
TRBV6-6,NA,TRBJ1-5,TRBD1,16,CASSSQGQGHNQPQHF,TGTGCCAGCAGTTCCCAGGGACAGGGTCACAATCAGCCCCAGCATTTT
TRBV28,NA,TRBJ2-1,TRBD2,16,CASSFGGRDTYNEQFF,TGTGCCAGCAGTTTTGGCGGGAGGGATACCTACAATGAGCAGTTCTTC
TRBV19,NA,TRBJ1-2,TRBD1,14,CASSPGQGAIGYTF,TGTGCCAGTAGCCCGGGACAGGGGGCTATCGGCTACACCTTC